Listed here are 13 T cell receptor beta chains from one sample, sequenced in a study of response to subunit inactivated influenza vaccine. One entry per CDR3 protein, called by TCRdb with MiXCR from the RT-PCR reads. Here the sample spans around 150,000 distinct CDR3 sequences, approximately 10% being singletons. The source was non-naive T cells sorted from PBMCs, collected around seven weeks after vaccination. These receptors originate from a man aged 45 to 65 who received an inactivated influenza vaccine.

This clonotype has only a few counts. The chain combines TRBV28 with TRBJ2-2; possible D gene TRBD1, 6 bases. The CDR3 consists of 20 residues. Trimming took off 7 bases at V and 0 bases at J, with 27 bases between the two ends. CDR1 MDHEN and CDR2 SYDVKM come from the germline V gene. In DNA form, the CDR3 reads TGTGCCAGCACCTTATCCGGGACAACGGACGCCACAACGAACACCGGGGAGCTGTTTTTT. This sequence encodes CASTLSGTTDATTNTGELFF.

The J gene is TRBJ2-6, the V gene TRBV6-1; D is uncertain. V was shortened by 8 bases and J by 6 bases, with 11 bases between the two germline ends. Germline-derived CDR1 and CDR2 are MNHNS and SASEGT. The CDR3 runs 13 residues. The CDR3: CASGRDEANVLTF. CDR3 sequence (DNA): TGTGCCAGCGGACGCGACGAGGCCAACGTCCTGACTTTC.

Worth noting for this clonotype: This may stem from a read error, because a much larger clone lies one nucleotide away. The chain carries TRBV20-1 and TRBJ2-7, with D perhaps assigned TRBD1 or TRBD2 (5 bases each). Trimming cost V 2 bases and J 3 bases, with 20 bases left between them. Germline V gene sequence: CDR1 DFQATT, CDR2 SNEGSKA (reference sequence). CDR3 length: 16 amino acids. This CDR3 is CSARPLPGTTDYEQYF. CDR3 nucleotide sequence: TGCAGTGCTAGACCTCTTCCCGGGACGACAGACTACGAGCAGTACTTC.

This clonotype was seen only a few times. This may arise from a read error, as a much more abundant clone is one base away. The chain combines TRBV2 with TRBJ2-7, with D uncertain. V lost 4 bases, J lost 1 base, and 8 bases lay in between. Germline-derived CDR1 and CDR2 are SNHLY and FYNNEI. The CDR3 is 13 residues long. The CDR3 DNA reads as TGTGCCAGCAGTGTGCAGGATTCCTACGAGCAGTACTTC. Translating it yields CASSVQDSYEQYF.

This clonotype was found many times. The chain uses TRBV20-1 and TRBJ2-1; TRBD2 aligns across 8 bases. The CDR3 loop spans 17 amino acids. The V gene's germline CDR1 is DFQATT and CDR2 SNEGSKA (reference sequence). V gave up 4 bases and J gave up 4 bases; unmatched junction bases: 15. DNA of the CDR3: TGCAGTGCTACACCGGGGGGACTAGGAAAACAATACAATGAGCAGTTCTTC. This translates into CSATPGGLGKQYNEQFF.

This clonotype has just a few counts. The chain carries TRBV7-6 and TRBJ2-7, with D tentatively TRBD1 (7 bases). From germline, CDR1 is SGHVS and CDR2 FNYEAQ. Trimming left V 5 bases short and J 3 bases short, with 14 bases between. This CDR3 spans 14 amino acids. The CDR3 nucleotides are TGTGCCAGCAGCGGCGGGACAGAGAACTACGAGCAGTACTTC. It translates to CASSGGTENYEQYF.

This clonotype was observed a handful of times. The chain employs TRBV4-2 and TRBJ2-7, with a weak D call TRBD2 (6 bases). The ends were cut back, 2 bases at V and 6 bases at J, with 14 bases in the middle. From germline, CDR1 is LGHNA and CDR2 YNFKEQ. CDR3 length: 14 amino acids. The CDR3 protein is CASSQTPRGGEQYF. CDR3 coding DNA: TGTGCCAGCAGCCAAACCCCCCGGGGAGGCGAGCAGTACTTC.

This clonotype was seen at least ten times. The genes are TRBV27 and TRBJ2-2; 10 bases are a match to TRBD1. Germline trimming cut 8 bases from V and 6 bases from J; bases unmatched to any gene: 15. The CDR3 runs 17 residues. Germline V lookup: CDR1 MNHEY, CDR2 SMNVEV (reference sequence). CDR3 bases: TGTGCCAGCTCTCCCGGGACAGGGGTGGGGGCTTCCGGGGAGCTGTTTTTT. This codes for CASSPGTGVGASGELFF.

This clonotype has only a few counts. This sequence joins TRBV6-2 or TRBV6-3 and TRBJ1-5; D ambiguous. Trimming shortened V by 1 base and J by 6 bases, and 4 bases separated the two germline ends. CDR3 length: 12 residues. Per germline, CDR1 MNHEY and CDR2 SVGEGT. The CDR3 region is CASSYLSQPQHF. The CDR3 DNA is TGTGCCAGCAGTTACTTGAGTCAGCCCCAGCATTTT.

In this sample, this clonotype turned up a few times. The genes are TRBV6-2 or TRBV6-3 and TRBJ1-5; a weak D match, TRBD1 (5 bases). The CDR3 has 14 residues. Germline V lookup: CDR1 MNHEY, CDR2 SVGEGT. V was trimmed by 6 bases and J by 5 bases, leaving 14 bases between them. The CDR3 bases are TGTGCCAGCAGCCGCCGGGACCGATATCAGCCCCAGCATTTT. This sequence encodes CASSRRDRYQPQHF.

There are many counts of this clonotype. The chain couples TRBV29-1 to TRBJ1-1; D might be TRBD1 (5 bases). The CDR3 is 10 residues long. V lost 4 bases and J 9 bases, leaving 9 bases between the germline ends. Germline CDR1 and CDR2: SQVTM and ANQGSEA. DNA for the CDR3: TGCAGCGTTGGGGACGTACAAGCTTTCTTT. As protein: CSVGDVQAFF.

CDR3 region: CASSGSRTGGTDTQYF. In DNA, the CDR3 is TGTGCCAGCAGTGGCTCCAGGACAGGGGGCACAGATACGCAGTATTTT. This sequence joins TRBV6-1 and TRBJ2-3; TRBD1 matches 9 bases. Germline V gene lookup returns CDR1 MNHNS and CDR2 SASEGT. The ends lost 4 bases at V and 1 base at J; junction bases unmatched: 6. The CDR3 totals 16 residues.

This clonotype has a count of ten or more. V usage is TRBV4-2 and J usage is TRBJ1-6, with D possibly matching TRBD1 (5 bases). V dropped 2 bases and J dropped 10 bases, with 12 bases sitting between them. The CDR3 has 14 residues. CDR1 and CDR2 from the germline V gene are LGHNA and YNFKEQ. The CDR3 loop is CASSQTGSDSPLHF. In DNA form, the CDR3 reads TGTGCCAGCAGCCAAACAGGATCGGACTCACCCCTCCACTTT.